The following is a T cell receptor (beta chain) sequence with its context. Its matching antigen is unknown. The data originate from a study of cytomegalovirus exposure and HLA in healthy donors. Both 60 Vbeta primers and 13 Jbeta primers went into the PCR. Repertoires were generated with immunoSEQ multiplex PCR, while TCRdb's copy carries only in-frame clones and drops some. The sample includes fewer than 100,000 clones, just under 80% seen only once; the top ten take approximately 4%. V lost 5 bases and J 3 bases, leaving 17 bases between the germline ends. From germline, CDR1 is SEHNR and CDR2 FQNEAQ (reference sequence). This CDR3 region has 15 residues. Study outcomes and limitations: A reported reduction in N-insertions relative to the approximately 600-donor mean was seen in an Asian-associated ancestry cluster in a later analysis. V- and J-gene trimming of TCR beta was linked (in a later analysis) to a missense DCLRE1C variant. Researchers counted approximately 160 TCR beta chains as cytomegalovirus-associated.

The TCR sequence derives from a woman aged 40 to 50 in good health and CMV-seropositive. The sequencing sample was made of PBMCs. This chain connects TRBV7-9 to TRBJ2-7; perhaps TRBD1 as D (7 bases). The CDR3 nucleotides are TGTGCCAGCAGCCCGCCAGGCCAGGGGGGCTACGAGCAGTACTTC. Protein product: CASSPPGQGGYEQYF.